This record covers a single T cell receptor beta chain. Its specificity is unknown. This specimen comes from a study of cytomegalovirus exposure and HLA in healthy donors. Study conclusions and caveats: Cytomegalovirus status was reportedly diagnosed by the classifier with high sensitivity and specificity. Later analysis indicated greater clonal expansion among HLA-associated TCR beta chains than among equally common other chains. Researchers counted roughly 150 TCR beta chains as cytomegalovirus-associated.

A multiplex PCR was run with 60 Vbeta primers and 13 Jbeta primers. Measured with immunoSEQ multiplex PCR; TCRdb has only the in-frame clones, and not every one. The table includes 170,000 or so clones, approximately 80% detected once. This CDR3 is built from 16 residues. The V gene's germline CDR1 is SEHNR and CDR2 FQNEAQ (reference sequence). Unmatched junction bases numbered 13, after V lost 5 bases and J lost 3 bases. The clonotype was recovered from a man between 18 and 29 years old in good health and CMV-seronegative. The specimen was PBMCs. J is TRBJ2-7 and V is TRBV7-9; 7 nucleotides align to TRBD1. CDR3 residues: CASSRPGQVNIYEQYF. The CDR3 DNA follows: TGTGCCAGCAGCCGCCCTGGACAGGTGAACATCTACGAGCAGTACTTC.